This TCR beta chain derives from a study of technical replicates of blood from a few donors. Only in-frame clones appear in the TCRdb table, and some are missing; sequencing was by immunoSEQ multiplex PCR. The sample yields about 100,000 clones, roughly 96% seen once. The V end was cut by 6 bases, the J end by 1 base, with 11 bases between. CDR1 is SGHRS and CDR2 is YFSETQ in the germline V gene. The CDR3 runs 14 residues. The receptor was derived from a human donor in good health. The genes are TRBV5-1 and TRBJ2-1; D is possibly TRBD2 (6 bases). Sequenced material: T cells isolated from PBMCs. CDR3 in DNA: TGCGCCAGCAAAGAGGGAGGATCCTACAATGAGCAGTTCTTC. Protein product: CASKEGGSYNEQFF.